Below, 17 T cell receptor beta chains from the same sample are listed, as sequenced in a study of shared clonotypes between healthy human individuals. Produced via immunoSEQ multiplex PCR; TCRdb's table is partial and in-frame only. Among around 580,000 clones, roughly 98% were seen once, and the ten largest hold 0.3%. Naive CD8 cells, CD45RO-negative and positively selected for CCR7, excluded terminally differentiated effector memory CD45RA+ cells. Sequencing was performed on naive CD8+ T cells sorted from blood. The source of these receptors is a young man in good health.

The chain recombines TRBV28 with TRBJ2-2, with a tentative D call TRBD1 (6 bases). CDR1 is MDHEN, CDR2 SYDVKM, per germline. The CDR3 has 16 amino acids. Trimming removed 6 bases from V and 6 bases from J, with 20 bases in between. CDR3 sequence: CASREDGTYLPGELFF. CDR3 in DNA: TGTGCCAGCAGGGAAGACGGGACATACCTTCCCGGGGAGCTGTTTTTT.

This chain connects TRBV6-5 to TRBJ2-7, with 10 positions matching TRBD1. The CDR3 spans 11 residues. The trim removed 11 bases at V and 5 bases at J, leaving 3 bases unmatched. Germline CDR1 reads MNHEY; CDR2 reads SVGAGI. Here the CDR3 DNA reads TGTGCCGGGGGACAGGGGAACGAGCAGTACTTC. This encodes CAGGQGNEQYF.

The chain has TRBV9 and TRBJ1-2; tentatively, D is TRBD1 (6 bases). Trimming removed 3 bases at V and 1 base at J, with 16 bases between. Germline CDR1 and CDR2: SGDLS and YYNGEE. The CDR3 has 16 residues. The CDR3 DNA reads TGTGCCAGCAGCGCAGGTCGACAGGCCCTTAACTATGGCTACACCTTC. Translation: CASSAGRQALNYGYTF.

The DNA of the CDR3 is TGTGCCAGCAGCTTAGATGTATTGGCGGCAGGGGGCTACTCTACTGAGACCCAGTACTTC. It encodes CASSLDVLAAGGYSTETQYF. The rearrangement links TRBV11-2 to TRBJ2-5; the match to TRBD1 covers 8 bases. Germline CDR1 SGHAT, CDR2 FQNNGV. With V trimmed by 0 bases and J by 5 bases, 20 bases remained unmatched. The CDR3 covers 20 residues.

CDR3 nucleotide sequence: TGTGCCAGCAGCCAAGATCGGAACAGTATGAACACTGAAGCTTTCTTT. It yields the protein CASSQDRNSMNTEAFF. The chain is built from TRBV14 and TRBJ1-1; D unresolved. The CDR3 covers 16 residues. V was shortened by 0 bases and J by 0 bases, with 11 bases between the two germline ends. CDR1 is SGHDN and CDR2 is FVKESK in the germline V gene.

The gene calls are TRBV5-1 and TRBJ2-7; 7 bases match TRBD2. Trimming took 4 bases from V and 5 from J; bases not matched to a gene: 12. The germline V gene encodes CDR1 SGHRS and CDR2 YFSETQ. The CDR3 covers 15 residues. The DNA of the CDR3 is TGCGCCAGCAGCGCCCTCGGCGGGAGCTGGGACGAGCAGTACTTC. Protein: CASSALGGSWDEQYF.

V and J are TRBV4-1 and TRBJ2-1, with 12 bases matching TRBD2. This CDR3 contains 16 residues. With V trimmed by 0 bases and J by 8 bases, 5 bases remained unmatched. CDR1 MGHRA and CDR2 YSYEKL come from the germline V gene. CDR3 sequence: CASSQEGLAGTDEQFF. CDR3 nucleotides: TGCGCCAGCAGCCAAGAGGGACTAGCGGGTACGGATGAGCAGTTCTTC.

In this sample, this clone turned up once. The CDR3 nucleotides are TGTGCCAGCATCCCACGTTCGTCTTACGAGCAGTACTTC. It codes for CASIPRSSYEQYF. The chain has TRBV2 and TRBJ2-7; D not certain. The CDR3 has 13 amino acids. CDR1 is SNHLY, CDR2 FYNNEI, per germline. V was shortened by 7 bases and J by 4 bases, with 14 bases between the two germline ends. The full variable domain, in which reference TRBV2 and TRBJ2-7 provide the parts outside the CDR3, is EPEVTQTPSHQVTQMGQEVILRCVPISNHLYFYWYRQILGQKVEFLVSFYNNEISEKSEIFDDQFSVERPDGSNFTLKIRSTKLEDSAMYFCASIPRSSYEQYFGPGTRLTVT.

This clone was counted a single time. The chain has TRBV4-3 and TRBJ1-1; D is undetermined. CDR1 and CDR2 (germline): LGHNA, YSLEER. The CDR3 length is 12 residues. With 1 base removed from V and 7 bases from J, the gap between germline ends came to 7 bases. DNA of the CDR3: TGCGCCAGCAGCCAAGTTTCGGGTGAAGCTTTCTTT. Translated, it gives CASSQVSGEAFF.

V gene TRBV19 combines with J gene TRBJ2-3; 9 bases are a match to TRBD2. Looked up from germline, CDR1 is LNHDA and CDR2 is SQIVND (reference sequence). The CDR3 runs 16 residues. V lost 4 bases and J lost 0; bases outside the gene matches: 5. This CDR3 reads CASSTLAGGSTDTQYF. The CDR3 DNA follows: TGTGCCAGTAGTACCCTTGCGGGGGGGAGCACAGATACGCAGTATTTT.

V usage is TRBV29-1 and J usage is TRBJ2-7; no clear D gene. Per the germline V gene, CDR1 is SQVTM and CDR2 is ANQGSEA. The CDR3 has 11 amino acids. Between the trimmed V and J ends, which lost 3 bases and 5 bases, there was a span of 8 bases. The DNA for the CDR3 is TGCAGCGTTGATGTGCAGAACGAGCAGTACTTC. Protein product: CSVDVQNEQYF.

V is TRBV7-5 and J is TRBJ2-7; TRBD1, the table's D call, lacks a check against the DNA. TRBV7-5 is a pseudogene. The CDR3 extends over 15 amino acids. The CDR3 here is CVRSLAGTGNYEQYF. CDR3 sequence (DNA): TGTGTCAGAAGCTTAGCCGGGACAGGGAACTACGAGCAGTACTTC.

This chain joins TRBV2 and TRBJ2-7, with D maybe TRBD2 (7 bases). Germline V lookup: CDR1 SNHLY, CDR2 FYNNEI. The CDR3 covers 15 residues. V was shortened by 2 bases and J by 4 bases, with 15 bases between the two germline ends. The CDR3 DNA is TGTGCCAGCAGTGAACGCGGGGGCAGCCGTTACGAGCAGTACTTC. As protein: CASSERGGSRYEQYF.

The V and J genes are TRBV12-5 and TRBJ2-1; 9 bases align to TRBD2. The CDR3 totals 17 residues. Germline CDR1 reads LGHNT; CDR2 reads FRNRAP. The V and J ends lost 7 bases and 5 bases, in that order; junction bases with no gene match: 15. The CDR3 DNA follows: TGTGCTAGTGCCACCACGAAGTCGGGACTAGCCCACAATGAGCAGTTCTTC. Translation gives CASATTKSGLAHNEQFF.

CDR3 region: CASSSGRATEQYF. The CDR3 DNA reads TGTGCCAGCAGCTCCGGGAGGGCGACCGAGCAGTACTTC. The chain employs TRBV7-9 and TRBJ2-7, with 8 positions matching TRBD2. Unmatched junction bases numbered 5, after V lost 4 bases and J lost 6 bases. The CDR3 contains 13 residues. The germline gives CDR1 SEHNR, CDR2 FQNEAQ (reference sequence). The whole variable domain, filled in from reference TRBV7-9 and TRBJ2-7, reads DTGVSQNPRHKITKRGQNVTFRCDPISEHNRLYWYRQTLGQGPEFLTYFQNEAQLEKSRLLSDRFSAERPKGSFSTLEIQRTEQGDSAMYLCASSSGRATEQYFGPGTRLTVT.

This clone was picked up one time. The chain employs TRBV5-1 and TRBJ2-1; D possibly corresponds to TRBD1 (6 bases). CDR1 is SGHRS, CDR2 YFSETQ, per germline. This CDR3 is 15 amino acids long. V was pared by 5 bases and J by 3 bases, with 15 bases between. The CDR3 DNA reads as TGCGCCAGCAGTTACCGGGACATCAGCTACAATGAGCAGTTCTTC. Translated, it gives CASSYRDISYNEQFF.

The chain employs TRBV5-5 and TRBJ2-7; TRBD1 aligns across 11 bases. Germline V gene lookup returns CDR1 SGHKS and CDR2 YYEKEE (reference sequence). This CDR3 region has 14 residues. Trimming cost V 7 bases and J 13 bases; bases outside gene matches: 16. The CDR3 here is CASDYRTGGKERYF. The CDR3, as DNA: TGTGCCAGCGACTATAGGACAGGGGGCAAGGAACGATACTTC.